These 15 T cell receptor beta chains share one sample of origin, sequenced in a study of cytomegalovirus exposure and HLA in healthy donors. PCR used 60 Vbeta primers and 13 Jbeta primers. Measured with immunoSEQ multiplex PCR; TCRdb has only the in-frame clones, and not every one. Among some 200,000 clones listed, around four fifths were seen once. Sequencing input: PBMCs. Source of these receptors: a woman under 30 in good health and CMV-seronegative.

The gene calls are TRBV2 and TRBJ2-1, with no clear D. The CDR3 runs 13 residues. Germline assignment: CDR1 SNHLY and CDR2 FYNNEI. Trimming pared 2 bases from V and 5 bases from J, leaving 7 bases between. This CDR3 is CASSERWHNEQFF. The DNA of the CDR3 is TGTGCCAGCAGTGAAAGATGGCACAATGAGCAGTTCTTC.

The chain carries TRBV7-8 and TRBJ2-3; D not certain. This CDR3 is 12 amino acids long. In germline, CDR1 is SGHVS, CDR2 FQNEAQ. Trimming shortened V by 3 bases and J by 4 bases, and 5 bases separated the two germline ends. For the CDR3, the DNA is TGTGCCAGCAGCTTTCTAGCAGATACGCAGTATTTT. Translated: CASSFLADTQYF.

Only one count was recorded for this clone. The chain combines TRBV5-6 with TRBJ2-7; 7 bases fit TRBD2. V lost 3 bases and J lost 3; bases outside the gene matches: 3. Germline V lookup: CDR1 SGHDT, CDR2 YYEEEE. CDR3 length equals 13 residues. The CDR3 region has the DNA TGTGCCAGCAGCTCACTAGCGTTCTACGAGCAGTACTTC. This sequence encodes CASSSLAFYEQYF.

This clone has just a few counts. The chain joins TRBV5-1 to TRBJ1-4; 9 bases agree with TRBD1. Germline V gene lookup returns CDR1 SGHRS and CDR2 YFSETQ. V dropped 0 bases and J dropped 11; count of bases not matched to a gene: 11. The CDR3 loop spans 16 amino acids. CDR3 amino acids: CASSLVTGTGLGKLFF. The CDR3 DNA reads as TGCGCCAGCAGCTTGGTGACCGGGACAGGGCTTGGGAAACTGTTTTTT.

V usage is TRBV6-1 and J usage is TRBJ2-7; D not resolved. V was pared by 3 bases and J by 0 bases, with 9 bases between. The CDR3 is made up of 14 amino acids. Germline V CDR1 and CDR2: MNHNS, SASEGT. The CDR3 reads CASSDPGTSYEQYF. The DNA of the CDR3 is TGTGCCAGCAGTGACCCAGGTACCTCCTACGAGCAGTACTTC.

The J gene is TRBJ1-2, the V gene TRBV7-2; D is possibly TRBD1 (6 bases). Germline V CDR1 and CDR2: SGHTA, FQGNSA. The CDR3 covers 14 residues. The germline V and J ends were trimmed by 3 bases and 3 bases, with 11 bases remaining between them. The DNA for the CDR3 is TGTGCCAGCAGCTTTCAGGGGAGGGACTATGGCTACACCTTC. Translating gives CASSFQGRDYGYTF.

This clone showed up just a few times. The chain employs TRBV2 and TRBJ1-1; TRBD1 aligns across 7 bases. This CDR3 spans 13 amino acids. V was pared by 3 bases and J by 6 bases, with 4 bases of the junction left unmatched. From germline, CDR1 is SNHLY and CDR2 FYNNEI. The CDR3 bases are TGTGCCAGCAGTGACAGGGGGATCGCTGAAGCTTTCTTT. It encodes CASSDRGIAEAFF.

The gene calls are TRBV7-8 and TRBJ2-7; 15 bases line up with TRBD2. Germline CDR1 SGHVS, CDR2 FQNEAQ. Trimming at V came to 5 bases and at J to 6 bases, leaving 11 bases not matched to a gene. The CDR3 is 17 amino acids. DNA for the CDR3: TGTGCCAGCAGCCGGACTAGCGGGGGGGCCTGGTCAGTCGAGCAGTACTTC. It encodes CASSRTSGGAWSVEQYF.

V is TRBV2 and J is TRBJ1-5; D may be TRBD1 (6 bases). CDR1 and CDR2 (germline): SNHLY, FYNNEI. Trimming took 6 bases from V and 5 from J, leaving 14 bases between them. This CDR3 is built from 14 residues. In nucleotides, the CDR3 is TGTGCCAGCAGGAAGACAGGTTCATATCAGCCCCAGCATTTT. Amino acids: CASRKTGSYQPQHF.

This clone has only one observation. J is TRBJ2-7 and V is TRBV5-1, with 8 bases aligning to TRBD2. Germline V gives CDR1 SGHRS, CDR2 YFSETQ. This CDR3 has 13 amino acids. The junction had 4 bases not matched to a gene; V was cut back by 5 bases and J by 3 bases. The CDR3 sequence: CASSDTSGYEQYF. In DNA, the CDR3 is TGCGCCAGCAGTGATACTAGCGGCTACGAGCAGTACTTC.

The chain uses TRBV9 and TRBJ2-2, with 10 bases aligning to TRBD1. This CDR3 is built from 16 residues. Germline V gives CDR1 SGDLS, CDR2 YYNGEE. V was pared by 3 bases and J by 6 bases, with 8 bases of the junction left unmatched. In nucleotides, the CDR3 is TGTGCCAGCAGCGCGACAGGGGGCGGAGTGCCCGGGGAGCTGTTTTTT. Translating it yields CASSATGGGVPGELFF.

The rearrangement joins TRBV28 to TRBJ2-3, with 9 bases matching TRBD2. V trimming: 4 bases; J trimming: 6 bases; junction bases outside the gene matches: 14. Germline V gene sequence: CDR1 MDHEN, CDR2 SYDVKM. The CDR3 runs 17 residues. Here the CDR3 reads CASSSRLSGGFSDTQYF. In nucleotides, the CDR3 is TGTGCCAGCAGTTCCCGCCTTAGCGGGGGATTCTCGGATACGCAGTATTTT.

This chain links TRBV25-1 with TRBJ2-4; 9 nucleotides match TRBD2. Germline assignment: CDR1 MGHDK and CDR2 SYGVNS. The CDR3 covers 15 residues. Germline trimming cut 4 bases from V and 3 bases from J; bases unmatched to any gene: 4. DNA for the CDR3: TGTGCCAGCAGTGGCGGGAGGGAAGTCAAAAACATTCAGTACTTC. It yields the protein CASSGGREVKNIQYF.

This clone was counted a single time. CDR3: CASSGISGGADTQYF. The CDR3 DNA sequence: TGTGCCAGCAGTGGTATAAGCGGGGGCGCAGATACGCAGTATTTT. This chain connects TRBV2 to TRBJ2-3; TRBD2 agrees at 8 bases. Looked up from germline, CDR1 is SNHLY and CDR2 is FYNNEI. The CDR3 is 15 residues long. The V and J ends lost 4 bases and 4 bases, in that order; junction bases with no gene match: 7.

The chain links TRBV15 to TRBJ1-1; D not resolved. CDR1 LNHNV and CDR2 YYDKDF come from the germline V gene (reference sequence). Trimming shortened V by 5 bases and J by 1 base, and 14 bases separated the two germline ends. The CDR3 is 15 residues long. CDR3 nucleotides: TGTGCCACCAGCCCTCAGGCAGGAGGGAACACTGAAGCTTTCTTT. It encodes CATSPQAGGNTEAFF.